The next 15 T cell receptor beta chains were all read from a single sample in a study of OX40 agonist ivuxolimab in advanced cancers. Clones were sequenced by immunoSEQ multiplex PCR, and TCRdb holds only the in-frame ones, with some missing. The sample contains roughly 61,000 clones, approximately 90% of which appear only once. The sample here was CD4+ or CD8+ T cells sorted from blood, taken in a trial of the OX40 agonist ivuxolimab. Every receptor here comes from an adult with an advanced solid tumor such as melanoma, head and neck, liver or kidney cancer.

V is TRBV6-6 and J is TRBJ1-2; the D gene is possibly TRBD1 (6 bases). CDR1 is MNHNY and CDR2 is SVGAGI in the germline V gene (reference sequence). V lost 4 bases and J 3 bases, leaving 9 bases between the germline ends. This CDR3 comprises 13 residues. CDR3 loop: CASSLSGDYGYTF. The CDR3 DNA reads as TGTGCCAGCAGTTTGTCAGGGGACTATGGCTACACCTTC.

J is TRBJ1-1 and V is TRBV7-9, with 10 bases aligning to TRBD1. The trim removed 5 bases at V and 3 bases at J, leaving 15 bases unmatched. CDR1 is SEHNR and CDR2 is FQNEAQ in the germline V gene (reference sequence). The CDR3 has 18 residues. The CDR3 bases are TGTGCCAGCAGCCGCGGACGAGGGACAGGGGAGGCAGACACTGAAGCTTTCTTT. This encodes CASSRGRGTGEADTEAFF.

Here the CDR3 reads CASSHPGQGSYEQYF. The CDR3, as DNA: TGCGCCAGCAGCCACCCGGGACAGGGATCCTACGAGCAGTACTTC. The chain joins TRBV4-1 to TRBJ2-7, with TRBD1 matching over 9 bases. Losses at the gene ends were 3 bases for V and 1 base for J; bases not matched to a gene: 4. The CDR3 is made up of 15 amino acids. Germline CDR1 MGHRA, CDR2 YSYEKL.

The V call is TRBV7-8, the J call TRBJ1-1; D not resolved. Trimming removed 1 base from V and 6 bases from J, with 6 bases in between. This CDR3 is built from 12 residues. The germline V gene has CDR1 SGHVS and CDR2 FQNEAQ. CDR3 amino acids: CASSLGRPEAFF. The CDR3, as DNA: TGTGCCAGCAGCTTAGGCAGGCCTGAAGCTTTCTTT.

The genes are TRBV30 and TRBJ1-2; 9 nucleotides agree with TRBD1. This CDR3 is 14 amino acids long. CDR1 is GTSNPN and CDR2 is SVGIG in the germline V gene (reference sequence). J was trimmed by 1 base and V by 2 bases; bases with no gene match: 2. The CDR3 coding sequence is TGTGCCTGGAGTTCGACAGGGGGTAACTATGGCTACACCTTC. Protein: CAWSSTGGNYGYTF.

Only a few counts were recorded for this clone. The J gene is TRBJ2-7, the V gene TRBV6-6, with D possibly being TRBD1 (6 bases). V was clipped by 2 bases and J by 5 bases, with 16 bases between them. The CDR3 totals 15 residues. Germline V gene data show CDR1 as MNHNY and CDR2 as SVGAGI (reference sequence). CDR3 DNA sequence: TGTGCCAGCAGTTACACCCGGCCAGGGGACAACGAGCAGTACTTC. Amino acid sequence: CASSYTRPGDNEQYF.

This sequence joins TRBV4-2 and TRBJ1-5, with a weak D call TRBD1 (5 bases). Trimming shortened V by 0 bases and J by 6 bases, and 12 bases separated the two germline ends. Germline V gene sequence: CDR1 LGHNA, CDR2 YNFKEQ. The CDR3 extends over 15 amino acids. The CDR3: CASSQERGRGQPQHF. In DNA form, the CDR3 reads TGTGCCAGCAGCCAAGAACGGGGACGGGGTCAGCCCCAGCATTTT.

The chain recombines TRBV28 with TRBJ2-4, with a possible D match to TRBD1 (6 bases). Trimming cost V 6 bases and J 2 bases, with 26 bases left between them. CDR1 and CDR2 from the germline V gene are MDHEN and SYDVKM. The length of the CDR3 is 19 residues. CDR3: CASSPGATRWGLSKNIQYF. The CDR3 DNA reads as TGTGCCAGCAGCCCAGGGGCCACAAGATGGGGGCTGTCCAAAAACATTCAGTACTTC.

This clone was observed once. The chain carries TRBV19 and TRBJ1-1, with 9 bases fitting TRBD1. V trimming: 7 bases; J trimming: 0 bases; junction bases outside the gene matches: 3. The germline CDR1 and CDR2 sequences are LNHDA and SQIVND (reference sequence). The CDR3 runs to 14 residues. CDR3 region: CASNDRGMNTEAFF. CDR3 coding DNA: TGTGCCAGTAACGACAGGGGGATGAACACTGAAGCTTTCTTT.

This clone has just one count. The chain employs TRBV7-8 and TRBJ2-1; D is ambiguous. Trimming removed 5 bases from V and 6 bases from J, with 20 bases in between. This CDR3 spans 16 amino acids. Per the germline V gene, CDR1 is SGHVS and CDR2 is FQNEAQ. The DNA of the CDR3 is TGTGCCAGCAGCCTCCGACCGAACCCACCCCTCAATGAGCAGTTCTTC. The encoded protein is CASSLRPNPPLNEQFF.

The rearrangement uses TRBV10-1 and TRBJ2-2; TRBD2 matches at 10 bases. The CDR3 sequence is 16 residues long. Germline V CDR1 and CDR2: WNHNN, SYGVQD (reference sequence). With 0 bases clipped from V and 4 bases from J, the junction kept 2 bases outside the gene matches. CDR3 region: CASSESVAGGTGELFF. CDR3 DNA: TGCGCCAGCAGTGAGTCTGTAGCGGGGGGCACCGGGGAGCTGTTTTTT.

This sequence joins TRBV7-9 and TRBJ1-1; 10 bases agree with TRBD1. Germline V gives CDR1 SEHNR, CDR2 FQNEAQ (reference sequence). Unmatched junction bases numbered 6, after V lost 3 bases and J lost 5 bases. The length of the CDR3 is 15 residues. The CDR3 coding sequence is TGTGCCAGCAGCTTGACAGGGGGCGCGGGGACTGAAGCTTTCTTT. Translated, it gives CASSLTGGAGTEAFF.

The V call is TRBV6-1, the J call TRBJ2-7; D perhaps matches TRBD2 (6 bases). V lost 7 bases and J lost 9, with 13 bases in between. Germline values: CDR1 MNHNS, CDR2 SASEGT. The CDR3 loop spans 11 amino acids. The CDR3, as DNA: TGTGCCAGCACCCTAGCGTTTGTGCAGTACTTC. Encoded protein: CASTLAFVQYF.

In nucleotides, the CDR3 is TGTGCCAGCAGTTATAGGAGTTATGGGCCCCAGCATTTT. Translated: CASSYRSYGPQHF. The chain uses TRBV27 and TRBJ1-5; D gene unclear. V shed 4 bases and J shed 9 bases, with 13 bases lying between them. The CDR3 contains 13 residues. CDR1 is MNHEY, CDR2 SMNVEV, per germline (reference sequence).

The chain joins TRBV4-2 to TRBJ1-2; D not resolved. The germline gives CDR1 LGHNA, CDR2 YNFKEQ. The V gene lost 1 base and the J gene lost 4 bases, with 16 bases spanning the gap. The CDR3 runs to 16 residues. CDR3 in DNA: TGTGCCAGCAGCCAAGTATCGGGAAGTATCGGCTATGGCTACACCTTC. Translating it yields CASSQVSGSIGYGYTF.